Listed below are T cell receptor beta chains from one sample, sequenced in a study of somatic mutations in cytotoxic T cells in rheumatoid arthritis. The data were produced by immunoSEQ multiplex PCR, yet TCRdb's version contains in-frame clones alone and is incomplete. Of 15,000 to 20,000 clones listed, roughly four fifths are singletons. Sequencing was performed on CD8+ T cells sorted from blood. These TCRs come from a woman aged 45-59 years with rheumatoid arthritis. The CDR3 runs from the conserved cysteine through the conserved F or W. A D gene is named only where the DNA matches it firmly.

v_gene	j_gene	d_gene	CDR3aa	CDR3nt
TRBV10-1	TRBJ2-7	.	CASSTGASYEQYF	TGCGCCAGCAGTACAGGAGCCTCCTACGAGCAGTACTTC
TRBV30	TRBJ2-2	TRBD2	CAWSFLGLANTGELFF	TGTGCCTGGAGCTTCCTCGGACTAGCGAACACCGGGGAGCTGTTTTTT
TRBV10-3	TRBJ2-7	.	CAISESSGAGHEQYF	TGTGCCATCAGTGAGTCTTCCGGGGCAGGCCACGAGCAGTACTTC
TRBV5-1	TRBJ2-1	.	CASSLGATYNEQFF	TGCGCCAGCAGCTTGGGGGCTACATACAATGAGCAGTTCTTC
TRBV14	TRBJ2-1	.	CASSQKVYNEQFF	TGTGCCAGCAGCCAGAAAGTGTACAATGAGCAGTTCTTC
TRBV9	TRBJ2-4	.	CASSPGEGLYF	TGTGCCAGCAGCCCAGGGGAGGGCTTGTACTTC
TRBV25-1	TRBJ2-1	TRBD1	CASSGRTGGAGEQFF	TGTGCCAGCAGTGGACGGACAGGGGGCGCCGGGGAGCAGTTCTTC
TRBV6-1	TRBJ2-4	.	CASSELGRGDRVNIQYF	TGTGCCAGCAGTGAACTCGGGCGGGGGGACAGGGTCAACATTCAGTACTTC
TRBV14	TRBJ2-7	TRBD2	CASSPRGVSSYEQYF	TGTGCCAGCAGTCCGCGGGGGGTAAGCTCCTACGAGCAGTACTTC
TRBV5-5	TRBJ2-5	TRBD1	CASSGGQNSGETQYF	TGTGCCAGCAGCGGGGGACAGAATTCTGGAGAGACCCAGTACTTC
TRBV4-1	TRBJ2-7	.	CASSQSRGVHEQYF	TGCGCCAGCAGCCAATCGAGGGGGGTCCACGAGCAGTACTTC